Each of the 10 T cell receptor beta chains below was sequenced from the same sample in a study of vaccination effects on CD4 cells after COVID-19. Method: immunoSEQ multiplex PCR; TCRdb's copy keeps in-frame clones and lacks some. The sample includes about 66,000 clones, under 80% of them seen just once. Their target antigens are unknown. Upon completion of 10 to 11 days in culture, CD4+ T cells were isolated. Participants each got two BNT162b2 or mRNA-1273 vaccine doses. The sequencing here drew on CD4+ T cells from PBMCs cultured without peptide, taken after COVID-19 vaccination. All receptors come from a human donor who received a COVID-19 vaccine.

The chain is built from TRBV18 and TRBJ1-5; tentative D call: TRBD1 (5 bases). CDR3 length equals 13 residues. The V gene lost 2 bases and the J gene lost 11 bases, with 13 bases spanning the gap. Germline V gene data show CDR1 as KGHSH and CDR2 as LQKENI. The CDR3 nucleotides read TGTGCCAGCTCACCAAGTTTTTCGGGGGCCCAGCATTTT. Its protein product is CASSPSFSGAQHF. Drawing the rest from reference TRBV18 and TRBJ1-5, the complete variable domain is NAGVMQNPRHLVRRRGQEARLRCSPMKGHSHVYWYRQLPEEGLKFMVYLQKENIIDESGMPKERFSAEFPKEGPSILRIQQVVRGDSAAYFCASSPSFSGAQHFGDGTRLSIL.

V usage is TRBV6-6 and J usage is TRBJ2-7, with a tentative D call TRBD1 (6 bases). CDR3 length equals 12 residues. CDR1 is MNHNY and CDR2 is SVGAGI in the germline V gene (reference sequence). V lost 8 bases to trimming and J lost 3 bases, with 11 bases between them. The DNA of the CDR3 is TGTGCCAGCGGGGCAGGGGTCTACGAGCAGTACGTC. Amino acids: CASGAGVYEQYV.

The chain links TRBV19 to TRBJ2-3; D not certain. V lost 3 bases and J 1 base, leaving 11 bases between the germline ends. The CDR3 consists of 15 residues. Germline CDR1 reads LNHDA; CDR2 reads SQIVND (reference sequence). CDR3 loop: CASSMSVMGTDTQYF. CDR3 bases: TGTGCCAGTAGTATGTCAGTCATGGGCACAGATACGCAGTATTTT.

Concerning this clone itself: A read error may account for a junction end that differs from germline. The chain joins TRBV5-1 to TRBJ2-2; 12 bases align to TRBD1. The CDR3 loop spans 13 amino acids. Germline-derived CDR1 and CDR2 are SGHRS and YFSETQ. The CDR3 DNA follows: TGCGCCACCGGGACAGGGGGCCCCGGGGAGTTGTTTTTT. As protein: CATGTGGPGELFF.

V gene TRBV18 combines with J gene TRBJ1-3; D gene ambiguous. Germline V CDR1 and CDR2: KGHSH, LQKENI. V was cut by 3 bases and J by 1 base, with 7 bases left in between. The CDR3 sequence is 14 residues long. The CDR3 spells CASSPQESGNTIYF. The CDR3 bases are TGTGCCAGCTCACCCCAAGAATCTGGAAACACCATATATTTT.

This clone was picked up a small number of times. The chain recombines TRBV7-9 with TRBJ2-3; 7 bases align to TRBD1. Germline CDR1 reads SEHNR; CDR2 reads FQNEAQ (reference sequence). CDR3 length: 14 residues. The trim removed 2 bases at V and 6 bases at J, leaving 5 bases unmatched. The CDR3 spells CASSLLGQWDTQYF. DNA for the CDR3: TGTGCCAGCAGCTTACTGGGACAGTGGGATACGCAGTATTTT.

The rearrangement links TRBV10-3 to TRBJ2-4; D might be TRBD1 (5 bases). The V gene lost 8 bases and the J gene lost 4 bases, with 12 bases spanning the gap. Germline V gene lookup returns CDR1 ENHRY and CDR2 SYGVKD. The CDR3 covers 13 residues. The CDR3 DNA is TGTGCCATCCAGGGCCAGGATAAAAACATTCAGTACTTC. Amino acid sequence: CAIQGQDKNIQYF.

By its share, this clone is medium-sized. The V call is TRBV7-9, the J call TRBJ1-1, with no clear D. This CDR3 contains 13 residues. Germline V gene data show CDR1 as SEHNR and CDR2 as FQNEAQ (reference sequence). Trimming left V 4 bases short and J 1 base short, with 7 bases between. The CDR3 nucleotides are TGTGCCAGCAGCTCCTACCCGAACACTGAAGCTTTCTTT. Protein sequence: CASSSYPNTEAFF.

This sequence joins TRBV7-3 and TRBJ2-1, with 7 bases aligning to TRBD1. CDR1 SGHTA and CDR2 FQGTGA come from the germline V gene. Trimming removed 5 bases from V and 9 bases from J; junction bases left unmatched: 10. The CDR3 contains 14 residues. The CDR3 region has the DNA TGTGCCAGCAGCCAGACAGGGCCGTCAGGTGAGCAGTTCTTC. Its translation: CASSQTGPSGEQFF.

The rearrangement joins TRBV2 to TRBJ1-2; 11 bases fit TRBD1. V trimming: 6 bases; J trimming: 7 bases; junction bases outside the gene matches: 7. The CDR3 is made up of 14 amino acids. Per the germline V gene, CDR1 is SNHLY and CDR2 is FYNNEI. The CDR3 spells CASRPPGQGGGYTF. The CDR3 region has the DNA TGTGCCAGCAGGCCTCCGGGACAGGGGGGTGGCTACACCTTC.